Below are 18 T cell receptor beta chains sequenced from a single sample in a study of radiotherapy plus CTLA-4 blockade in lung cancer. TCRdb keeps only in-frame clones here, not all; method: immunoSEQ multiplex PCR. The table has 50,000 to 70,000 clones, 70% to 85% seen once. Sample: peripheral blood, taken from a patient treated with radiotherapy plus ipilimumab. These receptors originate from a human donor with non-small cell lung cancer whose response to radiotherapy plus ipilimumab could not be evaluated.

The chain joins TRBV5-1 to TRBJ1-6; 7 nucleotides agree with TRBD1. The CDR3 spans 14 residues. V shed 0 bases and J 9 bases; nucleotides not matched to a gene: 3. Germline assignment: CDR1 SGHRS and CDR2 YFSETQ. Here the CDR3 reads CASSLGQGGSPLHF. The DNA for the CDR3 is TGCGCCAGCAGCTTGGGACAGGGTGGTTCACCCCTCCACTTT.

The chain carries TRBV6-5 and TRBJ1-2; 12 positions agree with TRBD1. Germline V CDR1 and CDR2: MNHEY, SVGAGI. The CDR3 is 15 amino acids. Trimming took 6 bases from V and 4 from J; bases not matched to a gene: 6. The CDR3, as DNA: TGTGCCAGCAGACCGGGACAGGGGGCAGTCTATGGCTACACCTTC. Translation: CASRPGQGAVYGYTF.

The chain is built from TRBV7-6 and TRBJ1-1, with D perhaps matching TRBD1 (5 bases). Germline V gene sequence: CDR1 SGHVS, CDR2 FNYEAQ. CDR3 length: 15 residues. Deletions cut 6 bases from V and 1 base from J, with 15 bases between. The CDR3 DNA follows: TGTGCCAGCAGTTCGGGGGTTACAGGGAACACTGAAGCTTTCTTT. Protein sequence: CASSSGVTGNTEAFF.

V usage is TRBV7-9 and J usage is TRBJ1-2; D is undetermined. Germline V gene data show CDR1 as SEHNR and CDR2 as FQNEAQ (reference sequence). With 2 bases removed from V and 4 bases from J, the gap between germline ends came to 8 bases. The CDR3 extends over 13 amino acids. Here the CDR3 reads CASSLISTYGYTF. Here the CDR3 DNA reads TGTGCCAGCAGCTTAATTAGCACCTATGGCTACACCTTC.

The chain has TRBV5-4 and TRBJ2-3; TRBD2 might be the D (6 bases). The CDR3 extends over 14 amino acids. Per germline, CDR1 SGHNT and CDR2 YYREEE (reference sequence). V lost 0 bases to trimming and J lost 9 bases, with 14 bases between them. The CDR3 loop is CASSLAGGLQTQYF. The CDR3 DNA sequence: TGTGCCAGCAGCTTGGCCGGGGGATTACAAACGCAGTATTTT. The entire variable domain, with the rest obtained from reference TRBV5-4 and TRBJ2-3, is as follows: ETGVTQSPTHLIKTRGQQVTLRCSSQSGHNTVSWYQQALGQGPQFIFQYYREEENGRGNFPPRFSGLQFPNYSSELNVNALELDDSALYLCASSLAGGLQTQYFGPGTRLTVL.

The chain recombines TRBV28 with TRBJ1-1, with D unresolved. This CDR3 region has 12 residues. Germline values: CDR1 MDHEN, CDR2 SYDVKM. V was clipped by 5 bases and J by 5 bases, with 9 bases between them. In DNA, the CDR3 is TGTGCCAGCAGTCCAGGTCCTACTGAAGCTTTCTTT. Translated, it gives CASSPGPTEAFF.

The CDR3 bases are TGTGCCGCCCAGTCGAACACTGAAGCTTTCTTT. Residues: CAAQSNTEAFF. V and J are TRBV6-5 and TRBJ1-1; D remains unclear. The ends were cut back, 11 bases at V and 1 base at J, with 8 bases in the middle. This CDR3 comprises 11 residues. CDR1 and CDR2 (germline): MNHEY, SVGAGI.

The sample holds one count of this clone. This chain joins TRBV28 and TRBJ2-7, with D perhaps TRBD2 (6 bases). The germline V gene encodes CDR1 MDHEN and CDR2 SYDVKM. With 3 bases removed from V and 3 bases from J, the gap between germline ends came to 12 bases. The CDR3 has 14 residues. The CDR3, as DNA: TGTGCCAGCAGTTTTGCACTAGCCGTCTACGAGCAGTACTTC. This encodes CASSFALAVYEQYF.

With regard to this clone: The same CDR3 arises from other DNA sequences in this sample as well. V gene TRBV19 combines with J gene TRBJ2-7, with 10 bases identical to TRBD1. Germline V lookup: CDR1 LNHDA, CDR2 SQIVND (reference sequence). V shed 4 bases and J 4 bases; nucleotides not matched to a gene: 1. The length of the CDR3 is 13 residues. The CDR3 protein is CASSKGQGYEQYF. CDR3 in DNA: TGTGCCAGTAGTAAGGGACAGGGGTACGAGCAGTACTTC.

The chain couples TRBV9 to TRBJ1-1; TRBD1 might be the D (5 bases). This CDR3 comprises 13 residues. Deletions cut 3 bases from V and 6 bases from J, with 12 bases between. Germline CDR1 SGDLS, CDR2 YYNGEE. CDR3 amino acids: CASSAQRGSEAFF. The CDR3 DNA is TGTGCCAGCAGCGCCCAGCGGGGGTCTGAAGCTTTCTTT.

J is TRBJ1-5 and V is TRBV5-6; a possible D gene is TRBD1 (5 bases). The CDR3 consists of 15 residues. CDR1 is SGHDT, CDR2 YYEEEE, per germline. Trimming stripped 3 bases from V and 0 bases from J, with 10 bases between. DNA for the CDR3: TGTGCCAGCAGCTCCCAGGGAAATAGCAATCAGCCCCAGCATTTT. Amino acids: CASSSQGNSNQPQHF.

In this sample, this clone turned up once. The gene calls are TRBV7-2 and TRBJ2-3, with 8 bases aligning to TRBD2. This CDR3 is built from 14 residues. V was pared by 1 base and J by 6 bases, with 3 bases of the junction left unmatched. Per the germline V gene, CDR1 is SGHTA and CDR2 is FQGNSA. This CDR3 is CASSLGLAGDTQYF. In DNA form, the CDR3 reads TGTGCCAGCAGCTTAGGGCTAGCGGGTGATACGCAGTATTTT.

The chain combines TRBV28 with TRBJ1-2, with 9 bases fitting TRBD1. The CDR3 is 16 amino acids. The J segment lost 7 bases and the V segment lost 4 bases, leaving 13 bases of the junction unmatched. CDR1 and CDR2 (germline): MDHEN, SYDVKM. CDR3 DNA sequence: TGTGCCAGCAGTTCGGGGGGAGACCGGGACAGGGCTGGCTACACCTTC. Its translation is CASSSGGDRDRAGYTF.

This CDR3 reads CASSFLAGTTDTQYF. CDR3 DNA sequence: TGTGCCAGTAGTTTTCTAGCGGGGACCACAGATACGCAGTATTTT. The chain combines TRBV19 with TRBJ2-3; TRBD2 matches 9 bases. The CDR3 runs 15 residues. The germline CDR1 and CDR2 sequences are LNHDA and SQIVND (reference sequence). V shed 5 bases, J shed 2 bases, and the junction held 5 bases outside the gene matches.

The chain has TRBV5-6 and TRBJ2-5; a weak D match, TRBD1 (5 bases). The DNA matches TRBJ2-7 better at its end, which makes the J call doubtful. Germline CDR1 and CDR2: SGHDT and YYEEEE. The CDR3 totals 13 residues. The CDR3 sequence: CASSLPTGYEQYF. In nucleotides, the CDR3 is TGTGCCAGCAGCTTGCCCACAGGATACGAGCAGTACTTC.

This rearrangement joins TRBV7-2 to TRBJ1-1; 12 bases map to TRBD1. The CDR3 is 13 amino acids. Unmatched junction bases numbered 5, after V lost 5 bases and J lost 10 bases. Germline-derived CDR1 and CDR2 are SGHTA and FQGNSA. Written as DNA, the CDR3 is TGTGCCAGCAGCGCCGGGACAGGGGGCAGAGCTTTCTTT. Residues: CASSAGTGGRAFF.

The CDR3 DNA follows: TGTGCCAGCAGTGAAGAGGGGTACTATGGCTACACCTTC. Residues: CASSEEGYYGYTF. The chain links TRBV6-1 to TRBJ1-2; D is possibly TRBD1 (5 bases). Germline V gene data show CDR1 as MNHNS and CDR2 as SASEGT. The CDR3 contains 13 residues. Trimming removed 1 base from V and 3 bases from J, with 6 bases in between.

The chain has TRBV28 and TRBJ1-1; a possible D gene is TRBD1 (5 bases). CDR1 MDHEN and CDR2 SYDVKM come from the germline V gene. This CDR3 has 15 amino acids. Trimming took off 5 bases at V and 5 bases at J, with 18 bases between the two ends. The CDR3 is CASSPPLGGRTEAFF. CDR3 sequence (DNA): TGTGCCAGCAGTCCCCCCCTGGGGGGAAGGACTGAAGCTTTCTTT. Variable domain in full (rest from reference TRBV28 and TRBJ1-1): DVKVTQSSRYLVKRTGEKVFLECVQDMDHENMFWYRQDPGLGLRLIYFSYDVKMKEKGDIPEGYSVSREKKERFSLILESASTNQTSMYLCASSPPLGGRTEAFFGQGTRLTVV.